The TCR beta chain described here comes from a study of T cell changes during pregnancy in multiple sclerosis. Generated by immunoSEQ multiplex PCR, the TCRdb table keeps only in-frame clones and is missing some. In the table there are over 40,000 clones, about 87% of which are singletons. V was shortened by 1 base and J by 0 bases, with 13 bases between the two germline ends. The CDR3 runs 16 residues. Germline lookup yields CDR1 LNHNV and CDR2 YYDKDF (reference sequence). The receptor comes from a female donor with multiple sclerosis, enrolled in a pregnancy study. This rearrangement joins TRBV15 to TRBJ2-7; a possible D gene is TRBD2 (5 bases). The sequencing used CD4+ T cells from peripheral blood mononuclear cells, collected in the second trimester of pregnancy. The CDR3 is CATSRGGGGTSYEQYF. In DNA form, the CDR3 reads TGTGCCACCAGCAGAGGAGGAGGCGGAACCTCCTACGAGCAGTACTTC.